Shown below are 24 T cell receptor beta chains from a single sample sequenced in a study of CD8 T cells in Susac syndrome (dated by TCRdb to between 2018 and 2020). Receptor libraries were prepared by the immunoSEQ multiplex PCR assay. RNA was extracted using the RNeasy kit, and roughly 0.5 to 1 ug of the RNA was reverse transcribed with random hexamers. TCRdb redid the processing of the public reads, applying fastp at Q25 and MiXCR, and retained in-frame beta chains. Rows are combined by CDR3 protein, so each entry shows the most common genes and DNA. The sample includes 150,000 to 160,000 distinct CDR3 sequences, with roughly 96% observed a single time. Over 0.12% of the sample rests with the top ten. Sample: CD8+ T cells from PBMCs. These receptor sequences come from a human donor with multiple sclerosis.

The gene calls are TRBV9 and TRBJ2-7; D call uncertain. V was trimmed by 4 bases and J by 3 bases, leaving 11 bases between them. The CDR3 runs 13 residues. Per the germline V gene, CDR1 is SGDLS and CDR2 is YYNGEE. The CDR3 region has the DNA TGTGCCAGCAGCCCCACCGTAGACTACGAGCAGTACTTC. This translates into CASSPTVDYEQYF.

To note about this clonotype: A junction boundary mismatches the germline segment, possibly from a read error. This chain joins TRBV29-1 and TRBJ2-7; TRBD1 agrees at 7 bases. Germline lookup yields CDR1 SQVTM and CDR2 ANQGSEA. There are 8 residues in the CDR3. Here the CDR3 DNA reads TGCAGCGTTGAAGACAGGGGGTTC. Translating it yields CSVEDRGF.

In this sample, this clonotype turned up once. This chain connects TRBV15 to TRBJ2-1; 12 bases align to TRBD2. V was clipped by 4 bases and J by 6 bases; unmatched bases: 4. CDR1 is LNHNV and CDR2 is YYDKDF in the germline V gene (reference sequence). The CDR3 extends over 15 amino acids. The CDR3: CATSILAGGFNEQFF. DNA of the CDR3: TGTGCCACCAGCATACTAGCGGGGGGCTTCAATGAGCAGTTCTTC.

This chain joins TRBV30 and TRBJ1-1, with D possibly matching TRBD1 (6 bases). V was shortened by 0 bases and J by 5 bases, with 10 bases between the two germline ends. The CDR3 has 13 residues. The V gene's germline CDR1 is GTSNPN and CDR2 SVGIG (reference sequence). CDR3 bases: TGTGCCTGGAGTGTTGACAGGATTACTGAAGCTTTCTTT. It specifies CAWSVDRITEAFF.

This clonotype appeared once. This chain joins TRBV29-1 and TRBJ2-2; 13 bases align to TRBD2. Trimming removed 3 bases from V and 7 bases from J; junction bases left unmatched: 5. The germline V gene has CDR1 SQVTM and CDR2 ANQGSEA. There are 15 residues in the CDR3. CDR3 nucleotide sequence: TGCAGCGTTGAGACTAGCGGGGGGATCGGCGGGGAGCTGTTTTTT. Translating it yields CSVETSGGIGGELFF.

The chain links TRBV20-1 to TRBJ2-7; D assignment may be TRBD1 or TRBD2 (5 bases each). Germline V gives CDR1 DFQATT, CDR2 SNEGSKA (reference sequence). CDR3 length equals 11 residues. The V end was cut by 5 bases, the J end by 4 bases, with 9 bases between. Written as DNA, the CDR3 is TGCAGTGCTGCTGGGGGTTACGAGCAGTACGTC. It encodes CSAAGGYEQYV.

This rearrangement joins TRBV5-1 to TRBJ2-2; TRBD2 matches at 8 bases. The CDR3 runs 18 residues. V was clipped by 1 base and J by 3 bases; unmatched bases: 11. CDR1 and CDR2 (germline): SGHRS, YFSETQ. In nucleotides, the CDR3 is TGCGCCAGCAGCTTGACAATAGCGGGGAAACTAGACACCGGGGAGCTGTTTTTT. This translates into CASSLTIAGKLDTGELFF.

The chain carries TRBV5-1 and TRBJ2-2, with 8 bases identical to TRBD2. CDR3 length: 15 residues. Germline values: CDR1 SGHRS, CDR2 YFSETQ. V lost 4 bases, J lost 6 bases, and 8 bases stayed unmatched. The CDR3 loop reads CASSPSGGIAGELFF. The DNA for the CDR3 is TGCGCCAGCAGCCCGAGCGGGGGAATAGCCGGGGAGCTGTTTTTT. Looking up the rest from reference TRBV5-1 and TRBJ2-2 gives the full variable domain: KAGVTQTPRYLIKTRGQQVTLSCSPISGHRSVSWYQQTPGQGLQFLFEYFSETQRNKGNFPGRFSGRQFSNSRSEMNVSTLELGDSALYLCASSPSGGIAGELFFGEGSRLTVL.

This chain uses TRBV29-1 with TRBJ2-6; D remains ambiguous. Per the germline V gene, CDR1 is SQVTM and CDR2 is ANQGSEA. The CDR3 totals 13 residues. Deletions cut 5 bases from V and 0 bases from J, with 5 bases between. CDR3 sequence reads: CSVRFSGANVLTF. As DNA, the CDR3 is TGCAGCGTTCGGTTCTCTGGGGCCAACGTCCTGACTTTC.

The chain carries TRBV2 and TRBJ1-5; D unclear. This CDR3 is 13 amino acids long. CDR1 and CDR2 (germline): SNHLY, FYNNEI. The V gene lost 0 bases and the J gene lost 7 bases, with 7 bases spanning the gap. The DNA of the CDR3 is TGTGCCAGCAGTGAAGCGCTCGGCCAGCCCCAGCATTTT. Translating gives CASSEALGQPQHF.

This chain connects TRBV7-7 to TRBJ2-5; D not certain. The germline CDR1 and CDR2 sequences are SSHAT and FNYEAQ (reference sequence). The CDR3 is 11 amino acids. The chain's CDR3 is CAVGVLETQYF. The CDR3 DNA reads as TGTGCTGTGGGCGTTTTGGAGACCCAGTACTTC.

The chain joins TRBV7-9 to TRBJ2-3, with D unresolved. V was clipped by 5 bases and J by 0 bases, with 12 bases between them. CDR1 SEHNR and CDR2 FQNEAQ come from the germline V gene (reference sequence). This CDR3 has 15 amino acids. Here the CDR3 reads CASSPRRLSTDTQYF. For the CDR3, the DNA is TGTGCCAGCAGCCCCCGCCGATTGAGCACAGATACGCAGTATTTT.

The chain uses TRBV20-1 and TRBJ2-3, with unresolved D. There are 15 residues in the CDR3. The ends were cut back, 0 bases at V and 3 bases at J, with 13 bases in the middle. Per the germline V gene, CDR1 is DFQATT and CDR2 is SNEGSKA (reference sequence). DNA of the CDR3: TGCAGTGCTAGAGATCGTGGCTTTCGGACAGATACGCAGTATTTT. Amino acids: CSARDRGFRTDTQYF.

The rearrangement uses TRBV27 and TRBJ2-7; TRBD2 aligns across 11 bases. CDR3 length: 15 residues. In germline, CDR1 is MNHEY, CDR2 SMNVEV (reference sequence). The V gene end was trimmed by 5 bases and the J gene end by 2 bases; junction bases not matched to a gene: 5. CDR3 residues: CASSVAGGPTYEQYF. The CDR3 region has the DNA TGTGCCAGCAGTGTAGCGGGGGGGCCGACCTACGAGCAGTACTTC.

The chain is built from TRBV12-3 or TRBV12-4 and TRBJ1-5; unclear D gene. The V end lost 7 bases, the J end lost 1 base, and 8 bases lay between the germline ends. This CDR3 is 13 amino acids long. The CDR3 loop is CASTLKSNQPQHF. The CDR3 bases are TGTGCCAGCACCCTGAAGAGCAATCAGCCCCAGCATTTT.

This chain links TRBV7-8 with TRBJ2-1, with 8 nucleotides matching TRBD1. The CDR3 spans 16 residues. The germline CDR1 and CDR2 sequences are SGHVS and FQNEAQ. V shed 6 bases, J shed 4 bases, and the junction held 11 bases outside the gene matches. CDR3 residues: CASRETGGQVYNEQFF. The CDR3, as DNA: TGTGCCAGCAGGGAAACCGGGGGACAGGTTTACAATGAGCAGTTCTTC.

The chain couples TRBV27 to TRBJ1-1, with D perhaps TRBD1 (6 bases). The CDR3 loop spans 14 amino acids. Trimming took off 7 bases at V and 0 bases at J, with 12 bases between the two ends. The V gene's germline CDR1 is MNHEY and CDR2 SMNVEV (reference sequence). In DNA form, the CDR3 reads TGTGCCAGCAAACTCAGGGGTATGAACACTGAAGCTTTCTTT. Translating gives CASKLRGMNTEAFF.

The chain joins TRBV7-8 to TRBJ1-5, with 11 bases that match TRBD1. Germline CDR1 reads SGHVS; CDR2 reads FQNEAQ. This CDR3 is 15 amino acids long. V was pared by 5 bases and J by 4 bases, with 4 bases of the junction left unmatched. The CDR3 region is CASSLGTGGNQPQHF. CDR3 DNA sequence: TGTGCCAGCAGCCTCGGGACAGGGGGTAATCAGCCCCAGCATTTT.

The chain recombines TRBV6-5 with TRBJ2-5; 8 bases align to TRBD2. The germline V gene has CDR1 MNHEY and CDR2 SVGAGI. V trimming: 0 bases; J trimming: 9 bases; junction bases outside the gene matches: 24. The CDR3 covers 20 residues. CDR3 coding DNA: TGTGCCAGCAGTTACTCGCAGGTGGTTTCGAGGACTAGCCCCAGTGGGGCCCAGTACTTC. Protein sequence: CASSYSQVVSRTSPSGAQYF.

This clonotype appeared a few times. V and J are TRBV9 and TRBJ1-2, with 7 bases identical to TRBD1. The J segment lost 0 bases and the V segment lost 3 bases, leaving 2 bases of the junction unmatched. There are 14 residues in the CDR3. Germline values: CDR1 SGDLS, CDR2 YYNGEE. The CDR3 DNA reads as TGTGCCAGCAGCGGACAGGGCGCTAACTATGGCTACACCTTC. It yields the protein CASSGQGANYGYTF.

The DNA for the CDR3 is TGTGCCAGCAGCTTTTGGAGTAGCGGGGTTAGCACAGATACGCAGTATTTT. It codes for CASSFWSSGVSTDTQYF. This chain uses TRBV11-2 with TRBJ2-3, with TRBD2 identical over 8 bases. V shed 3 bases and J 0 bases; nucleotides not matched to a gene: 8. Looked up from germline, CDR1 is SGHAT and CDR2 is FQNNGV. CDR3 length: 17 residues.

This clonotype appeared a few times. V usage is TRBV28 and J usage is TRBJ2-1; the D is unclear. The CDR3 totals 10 residues. V dropped 6 bases and J dropped 6 bases, with 3 bases sitting between them. Germline V gene sequence: CDR1 MDHEN, CDR2 SYDVKM. CDR3 DNA sequence: TGTGCCAGCAGCCGCAATGAGCAGTTCTTC. Protein product: CASSRNEQFF.

The chain is built from TRBV30 and TRBJ1-1, with D uncertain. CDR1 and CDR2 from the germline V gene are GTSNPN and SVGIG (reference sequence). The CDR3 is made up of 11 amino acids. V dropped 3 bases and J dropped 8 bases, with 10 bases sitting between them. This CDR3 reads CAWRDVREAFF. The CDR3 DNA reads TGTGCCTGGAGGGATGTCAGAGAAGCTTTCTTT. Looking up the rest from reference TRBV30 and TRBJ1-1 gives the full variable domain: SQTIHQWPATLVQPVGSPLSLECTVEGTSNPNLYWYRQAAGRGLQLLFYSVGIGQISSEVPQNLSASRPQDRQFILSSKKLLLSDSGFYLCAWRDVREAFFGQGTRLTVV.

The chain employs TRBV7-9 and TRBJ2-1; TRBD2 aligns across 8 bases. The CDR3 is made up of 16 amino acids. Unmatched junction bases numbered 8, after V lost 6 bases and J lost 1 base. The germline V gene has CDR1 SEHNR and CDR2 FQNEAQ (reference sequence). CDR3 in amino acids: CASSMMASGSYNEQFF. The CDR3, as DNA: TGTGCCAGCAGTATGATGGCTAGCGGGTCCTACAATGAGCAGTTCTTC.